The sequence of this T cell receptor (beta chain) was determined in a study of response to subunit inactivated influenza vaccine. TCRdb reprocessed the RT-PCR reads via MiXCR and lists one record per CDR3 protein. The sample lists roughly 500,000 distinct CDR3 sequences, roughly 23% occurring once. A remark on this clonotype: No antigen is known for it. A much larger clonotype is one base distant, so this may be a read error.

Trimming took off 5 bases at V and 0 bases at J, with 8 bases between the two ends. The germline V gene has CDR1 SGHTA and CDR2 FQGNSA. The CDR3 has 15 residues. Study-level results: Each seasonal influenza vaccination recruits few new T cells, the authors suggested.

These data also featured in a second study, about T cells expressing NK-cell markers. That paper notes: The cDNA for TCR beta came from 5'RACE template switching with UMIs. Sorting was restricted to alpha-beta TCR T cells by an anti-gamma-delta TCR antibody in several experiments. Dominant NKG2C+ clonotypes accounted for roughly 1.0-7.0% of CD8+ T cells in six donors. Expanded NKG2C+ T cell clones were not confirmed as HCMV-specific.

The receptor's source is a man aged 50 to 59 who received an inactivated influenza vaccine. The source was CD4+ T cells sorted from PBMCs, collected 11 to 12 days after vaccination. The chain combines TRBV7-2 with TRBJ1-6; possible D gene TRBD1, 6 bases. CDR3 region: CASSGQSSYNSPLHF. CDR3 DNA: TGTGCCAGCAGCGGACAGAGCTCCTATAATTCACCCCTCCACTTT.